Listed below are T cell receptor beta chains from one sample, sequenced in a study of regulatory T cells in long-lasting Graves disease. TCRdb reanalysed the multiplex PCR reads using MiXCR and keeps one entry per CDR3 protein. The repertoire holds 500,000 or so distinct CDR3 sequences, roughly 16% seen once, with around 25% in the top ten. This sample was also put to use in a study of T cells in Graves' hyperthyroidism and ophthalmopathy.

The sample consisted of peripheral blood mononuclear cells (PBMCs), taken at new diagnosis, from a patient treated with antithyroid drugs. These receptors originate from a woman aged 35-65 years with Graves disease. CDR3s include the opening cysteine and the closing phenylalanine or tryptophan. D genes are given only for firm matches. Clone size is stated in some rows and not others, as once, few, many or a class when expanded.

TRBJ1-6	few	NA	TRBV12-3/TRBV12-4	CASSFSHPLNSPLHF
TRBJ2-7	many	NA	TRBV11-2	CASSLDLIDPYEQYF
TRBJ2-7	few	TRBD1	TRBV25-1	CASSRTGINYEQYF
TRBJ1-2	many	NA	TRBV5-6	CASSGDGYTF
TRBJ2-6	few	NA	TRBV7-9	CASSISGTTRVLTF
TRBJ2-4	few	TRBD1	TRBV12-3/TRBV12-4	CASSLAGTGYKNIQYF
TRBJ1-6	few	NA	TRBV30	CAWERTGLRNSPLHF
TRBJ1-6	NA	NA	TRBV3-1	CASSRVPSPLHF
TRBJ2-7	many	NA	TRBV6-2/TRBV6-3	CASSYTGYEQYF
TRBJ1-4	few	NA	TRBV12-3/TRBV12-4	CASSLMGATNEKLFF
TRBJ2-1	many	NA	TRBV28	CASTGGLGNEQFF
TRBJ1-6	NA	NA	TRBV5-4	CASSFGLSWDSPLHF
TRBJ1-1	many	NA	TRBV20-1	CSATGPLNTEAFF
TRBJ1-5	NA	TRBD1	TRBV28	CASTAGQSNQPQHF
TRBJ1-2	many	TRBD1	TRBV28	CASTGTGLNYTF
TRBJ1-2	many	NA	TRBV29-1	CSAGPRGYGYTF
TRBJ2-1	many	NA	TRBV6-2/TRBV6-3	CASRRLPNEQFF
TRBJ2-7	few	NA	TRBV13	CASSHGGTAEQYF
TRBJ1-2	many	TRBD1	TRBV3-1	CASSQLDRVYGYTF
TRBJ1-1	few	NA	TRBV4-1	CASSLRSGQMNTEAFF
TRBJ1-1	many	NA	TRBV18	CASSLNSQNTEAFF
TRBJ1-4	NA	NA	TRBV29-1	CSVEGWGEEKLFF
TRBJ2-3	NA	NA	TRBV10-1	CASSDGGSTDTQYF
TRBJ2-7	many	NA	TRBV7-2	CASSPTQGTVYEQYF
TRBJ2-2	few	TRBD1	TRBV9	CASSVGQGDGELFF
TRBJ2-1	NA	NA	TRBV9	CASSTLMMGGGWEQFF
TRBJ1-1	NA	TRBD1	TRBV10-2	CATEDRGLGAFF
TRBJ1-1	many	NA	TRBV5-1	CASSSIGKRQSTEAFF
TRBJ2-7	once	NA	TRBV6-1	CASTPTSSSPINEQYF
TRBJ1-5	many	NA	TRBV6-2/TRBV6-3	CASSYSAGSGQPQHF
TRBJ2-2	few	NA	TRBV4-1	CASSQETAGELFF
TRBJ2-7	many	TRBD2	TRBV5-1	CASSLGATSGVGEQYF
TRBJ1-1	NA	TRBD1	TRBV7-9	CASSPDTGAWRKTEAFF
TRBJ1-1	many	TRBD1	TRBV5-1	CASSGQGAGTEAFF
TRBJ1-2	few	NA	TRBV10-3	CAISGGDSGGYTF
TRBJ2-1	many	TRBD2	TRBV2	CASNLGLAGGEQFF
TRBJ1-5	few	NA	TRBV2	CASTTGIWNQPQHF
TRBJ1-1	NA	TRBD1	TRBV20-1	CSARDLGQRTEAFF
TRBJ1-2	NA	NA	TRBV12-3/TRBV12-4	CASSFSGGSGYTF
TRBJ2-5	NA	TRBD2	TRBV20-1	CSARGRLAGGPEFAETQYF
TRBJ2-3	many	NA	TRBV6-1	CASSEPGATDTQYF
TRBJ1-1	many	NA	TRBV29-1	CSVVGDGNTEAFF
TRBJ2-3	NA	TRBD1	TRBV5-1	CASSEQGAPDTQYF
TRBJ1-1	many	NA	TRBV6-1	CASSEAGRSNTEAFF
TRBJ2-7	many	NA	TRBV7-2	CASSLSKGSSYEQYF
TRBJ1-4	many	NA	TRBV10-2	CASSESSGLGEKLFF
TRBJ1-2	NA	NA	TRBV7-2	CASSSRVVGYTF
TRBJ1-5	NA	TRBD1	TRBV4-1	CASSLRTGVSLSNQPQHF
TRBJ2-1	NA	TRBD2	TRBV7-7	CASSLAMGGSGNEQFF
TRBJ1-1	NA	NA	TRBV28	CASSLHTSHGKAFF
TRBJ1-2	many	TRBD1	TRBV18	CASSPTGDDYGYTF
TRBJ1-6	few	NA	TRBV11-1	CASRSDSNPPLHF